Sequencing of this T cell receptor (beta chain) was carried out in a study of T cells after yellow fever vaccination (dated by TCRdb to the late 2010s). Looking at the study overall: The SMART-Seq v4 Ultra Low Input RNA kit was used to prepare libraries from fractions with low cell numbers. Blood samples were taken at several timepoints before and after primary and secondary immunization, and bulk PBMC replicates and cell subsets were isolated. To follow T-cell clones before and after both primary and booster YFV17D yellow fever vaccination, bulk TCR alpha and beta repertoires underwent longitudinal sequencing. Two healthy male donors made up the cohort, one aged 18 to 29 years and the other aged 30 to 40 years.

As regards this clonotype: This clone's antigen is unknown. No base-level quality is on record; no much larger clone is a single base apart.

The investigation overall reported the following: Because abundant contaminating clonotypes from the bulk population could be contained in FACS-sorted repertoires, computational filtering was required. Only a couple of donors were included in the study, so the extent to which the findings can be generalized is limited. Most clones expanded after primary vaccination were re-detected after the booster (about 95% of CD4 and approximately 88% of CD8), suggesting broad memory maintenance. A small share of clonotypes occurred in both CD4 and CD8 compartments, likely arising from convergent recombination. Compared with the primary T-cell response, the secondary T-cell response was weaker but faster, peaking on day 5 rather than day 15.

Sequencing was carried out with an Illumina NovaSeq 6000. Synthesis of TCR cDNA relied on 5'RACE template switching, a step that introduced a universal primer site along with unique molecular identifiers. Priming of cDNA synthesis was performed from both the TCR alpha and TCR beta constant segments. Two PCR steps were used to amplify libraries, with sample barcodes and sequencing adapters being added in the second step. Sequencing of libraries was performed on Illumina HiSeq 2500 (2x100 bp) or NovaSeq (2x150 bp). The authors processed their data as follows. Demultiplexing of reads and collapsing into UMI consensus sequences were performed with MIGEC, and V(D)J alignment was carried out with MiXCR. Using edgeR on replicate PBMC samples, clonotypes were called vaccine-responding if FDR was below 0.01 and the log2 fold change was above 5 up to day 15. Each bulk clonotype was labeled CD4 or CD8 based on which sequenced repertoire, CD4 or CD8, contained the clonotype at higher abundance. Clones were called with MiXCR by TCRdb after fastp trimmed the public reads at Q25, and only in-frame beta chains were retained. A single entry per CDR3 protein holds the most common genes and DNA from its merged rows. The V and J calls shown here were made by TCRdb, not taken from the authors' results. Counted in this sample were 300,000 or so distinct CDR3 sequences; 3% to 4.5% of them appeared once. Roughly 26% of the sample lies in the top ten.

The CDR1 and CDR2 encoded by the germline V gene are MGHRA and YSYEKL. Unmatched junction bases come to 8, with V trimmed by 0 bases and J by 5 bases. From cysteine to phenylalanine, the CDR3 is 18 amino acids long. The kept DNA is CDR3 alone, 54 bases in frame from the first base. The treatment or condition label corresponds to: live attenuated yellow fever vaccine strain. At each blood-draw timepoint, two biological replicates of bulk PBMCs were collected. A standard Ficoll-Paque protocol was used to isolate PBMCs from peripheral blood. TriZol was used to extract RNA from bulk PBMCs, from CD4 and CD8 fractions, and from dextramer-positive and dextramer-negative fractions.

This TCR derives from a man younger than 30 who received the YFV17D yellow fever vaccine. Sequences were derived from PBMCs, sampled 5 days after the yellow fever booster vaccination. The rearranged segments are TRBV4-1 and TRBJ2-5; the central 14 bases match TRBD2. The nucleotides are TGCGCCAGCAGCCAAGATCCCCGGACTAGCGGGGGGTGGGAGACCCAGTACTTC. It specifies CASSQDPRTSGGWETQYF.